This T cell receptor (beta chain) was obtained from a study of T cells in Graves' hyperthyroidism and ophthalmopathy (dated by TCRdb to the late 2010s). Context from the whole study: A discovery cohort of about 100 patients, roughly 45 with Graves' ophthalmopathy and approximately 55 with stable Graves' hyperthyroidism, was used to find distinguishing TCR V-J signatures. Whether ophthalmopathy could be predicted prospectively was tested in an independent validation cohort made up of under 20 hyperthyroidism patients plus 17 patients who later progressed to ophthalmopathy. The 100 or so discovery patients were randomly split 7:3 into training and test sets. The study also compared thyroid tissue and blood T-cell repertoires from several Graves' hyperthyroidism patients. Once sampling was done, hyperthyroidism patients were given methimazole at a starting dose of 30 mg daily, whereas ophthalmopathy patients were given high-dose intravenous methylprednisolone. The paper reports TCR Vbeta CDR3 sequencing of roughly 140 peripheral blood samples: some 41 ophthalmopathy, roughly 80 hyperthyroidism and around 17 progressor patients. Points the paper makes about the study in general: During validation, the model predicted progression to ophthalmopathy a median of approximately 6 months ahead of onset, with around 65% sensitivity and less than 85% specificity. In cross-validation, a model built on a 13 V-J signature told ophthalmopathy apart from stable hyperthyroidism with just under 90% sensitivity and around 83% specificity, and in testing the same model reached 80%/75%. No statistical method was used to fix the sample size in advance, and group allocation was not hidden from the investigators. Blood samples also contained most of the expanded thyroid clonotypes (frequency above 0.001), which suggests that blood repertoires may reflect thyroid immune responses.

Exclusion was applied to patients with uncontrolled infections, other autoimmune diseases, pregnancy or lactation. Diagnoses were based on clinical symptoms, serum thyroxine and TRAb, thyroid ultrasound and orbital computed tomography. Total RNA was extracted with Trizol reagent, and quality was checked on an Agilent 2100 Bioanalyzer. The CDR3 covers 13 residues, taking in both the cysteine and the phenylalanine. Left in the record is the CDR3 DNA by itself, 39 bases read in frame from the first base. Looking up the germline V gene (reference sequence) yields CDR1 DFQATT and CDR2 SNEGSKA. Cut back by 0 bases and 8 bases, the V and J ends lie 10 bases apart. As to this clonotype: Its antigen target is currently unknown. The sample holds no much larger clone one base away, and base qualities are not on file.

The TCR beta CDR3 regions were amplified from the RNA transcripts. The first round of RT-PCR for the TCR CDR3 was performed with the HTBI primer set and the Qiagen OneStep RT-PCR kit. The libraries were constructed in a second round of multiplex PCR and then size-selected and purified. Paired-end sequencing of the libraries was performed with 100 bp reads on an Illumina HiSeq2000. In the original analysis: SOAPnuke was used to process the raw data, with reads discarded if the reads contained adapters or uncalled bases, had a mean Phred below 15, or lacked an exact constant-primer or identifier match. High-quality paired reads were merged with COPE v1.2.5, and unique nucleotide sequences were defined as clonotypes. Clonotypes were aligned to IMGT TRBV, TRBD and TRBJ reference segments using MiTCR v1.1. The analysis included only V-J combinations with a frequency above 0.0001, which together covered about 99% of the repertoires. A TCS score was defined as the ratio of F50 (clonal expansion) to E x V (chaos), with BLOSUM62-based TCRdist applied between CDR3 peptides within each V-J. Welch's t-statistics and random forest reduced roughly 540 V-J features to roughly 13, which were used in a naive Bayes classifier (R e1071). The similarity between thyroid and blood repertoires was quantified using the Morisita-Horn index. TCRdb cleaned the public reads at Q25 with fastp, built clones with MiXCR and kept in-frame beta chains. Merged by CDR3 protein, the rows form single entries marked with the most common genes and DNA. TCRdb, not the authors, supplied the V and J calls. The table for this sample lists roughly 500,000 distinct CDR3 sequences; roughly 45% of them were counted only once. The ten largest clones represent about 40% of the sample.

The chain employs TRBV20-1 and TRBJ1-4, and possibly TRBD1, on 5 matching bases. Sequenced sample: peripheral blood or thyroid tissue (not recorded which). This sequence originates from an adult woman with Graves' disease, either hyperthyroidism or ophthalmopathy (not recorded which). The CDR3 region: CSARDGGNEKLFF. The nucleotide sequence reads TGCAGTGCTAGAGATGGGGGGAACGAAAAACTGTTTTTT.